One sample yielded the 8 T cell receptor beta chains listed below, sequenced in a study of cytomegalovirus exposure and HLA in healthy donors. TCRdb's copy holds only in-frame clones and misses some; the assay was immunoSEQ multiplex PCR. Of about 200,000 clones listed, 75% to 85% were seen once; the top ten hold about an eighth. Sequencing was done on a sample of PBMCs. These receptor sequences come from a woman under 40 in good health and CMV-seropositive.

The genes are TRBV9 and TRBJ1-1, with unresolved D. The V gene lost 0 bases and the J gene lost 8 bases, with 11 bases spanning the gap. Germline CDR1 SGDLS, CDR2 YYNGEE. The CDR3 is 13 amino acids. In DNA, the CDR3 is TGTGCCAGCAGCGTAGAACACGGCGGGGAAGCTTTCTTT. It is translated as CASSVEHGGEAFF.

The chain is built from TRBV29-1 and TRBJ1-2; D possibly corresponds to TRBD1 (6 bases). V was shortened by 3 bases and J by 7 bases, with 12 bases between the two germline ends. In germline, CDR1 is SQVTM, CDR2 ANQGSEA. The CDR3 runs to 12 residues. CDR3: CSVDSQGSGYTF. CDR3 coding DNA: TGCAGCGTTGATAGTCAGGGGAGTGGCTACACCTTC. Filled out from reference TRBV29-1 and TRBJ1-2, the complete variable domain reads SAVISQKPSRDICQRGTSLTIQCQVDSQVTMMFWYRQQPGQSLTLIATANQGSEATYESGFVIDKFPISRPNLTFSTLTVSNMSPEDSSIYLCSVDSQGSGYTFGSGTRLTVV.

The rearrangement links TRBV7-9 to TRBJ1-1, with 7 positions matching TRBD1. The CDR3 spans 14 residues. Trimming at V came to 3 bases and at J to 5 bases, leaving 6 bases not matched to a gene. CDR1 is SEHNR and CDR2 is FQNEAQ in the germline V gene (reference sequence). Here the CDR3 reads CASSFPGGLTEAFF. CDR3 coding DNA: TGTGCCAGCAGCTTTCCAGGGGGACTGACTGAAGCTTTCTTT.

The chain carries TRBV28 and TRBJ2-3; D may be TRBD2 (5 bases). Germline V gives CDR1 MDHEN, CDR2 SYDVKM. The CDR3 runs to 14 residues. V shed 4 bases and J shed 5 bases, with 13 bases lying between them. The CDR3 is CASSSRGIGDTQYF. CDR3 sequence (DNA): TGTGCCAGCAGTTCACGGGGTATCGGAGATACGCAGTATTTT.

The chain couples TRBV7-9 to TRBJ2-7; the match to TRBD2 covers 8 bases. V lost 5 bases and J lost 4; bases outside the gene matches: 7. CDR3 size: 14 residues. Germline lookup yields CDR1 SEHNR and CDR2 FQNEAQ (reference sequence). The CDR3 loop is CASSPAGAAYEQYF. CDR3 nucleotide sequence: TGTGCCAGCAGCCCAGCGGGGGCTGCTTACGAGCAGTACTTC.

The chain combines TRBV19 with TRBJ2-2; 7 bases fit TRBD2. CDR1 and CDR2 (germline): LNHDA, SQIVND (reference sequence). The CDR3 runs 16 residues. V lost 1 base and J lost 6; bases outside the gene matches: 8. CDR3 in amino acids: CASSIALASKPGELFF. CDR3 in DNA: TGTGCCAGTAGTATAGCACTAGCGTCTAAACCCGGGGAGCTGTTTTTT.

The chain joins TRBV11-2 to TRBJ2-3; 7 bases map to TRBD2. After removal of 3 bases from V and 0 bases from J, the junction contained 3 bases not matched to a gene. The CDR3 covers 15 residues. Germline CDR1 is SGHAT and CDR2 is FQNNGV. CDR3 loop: CASSFSGLSTDTQYF. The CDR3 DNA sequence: TGTGCCAGCAGCTTTAGCGGGCTTAGCACAGATACGCAGTATTTT.

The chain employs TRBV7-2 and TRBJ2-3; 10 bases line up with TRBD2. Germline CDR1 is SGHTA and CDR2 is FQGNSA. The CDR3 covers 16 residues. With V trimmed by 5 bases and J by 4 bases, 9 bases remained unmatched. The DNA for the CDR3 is TGTGCCAGCAGCCCCTCTCTAGCGGGAGTGGCAGATACGCAGTATTTT. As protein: CASSPSLAGVADTQYF.